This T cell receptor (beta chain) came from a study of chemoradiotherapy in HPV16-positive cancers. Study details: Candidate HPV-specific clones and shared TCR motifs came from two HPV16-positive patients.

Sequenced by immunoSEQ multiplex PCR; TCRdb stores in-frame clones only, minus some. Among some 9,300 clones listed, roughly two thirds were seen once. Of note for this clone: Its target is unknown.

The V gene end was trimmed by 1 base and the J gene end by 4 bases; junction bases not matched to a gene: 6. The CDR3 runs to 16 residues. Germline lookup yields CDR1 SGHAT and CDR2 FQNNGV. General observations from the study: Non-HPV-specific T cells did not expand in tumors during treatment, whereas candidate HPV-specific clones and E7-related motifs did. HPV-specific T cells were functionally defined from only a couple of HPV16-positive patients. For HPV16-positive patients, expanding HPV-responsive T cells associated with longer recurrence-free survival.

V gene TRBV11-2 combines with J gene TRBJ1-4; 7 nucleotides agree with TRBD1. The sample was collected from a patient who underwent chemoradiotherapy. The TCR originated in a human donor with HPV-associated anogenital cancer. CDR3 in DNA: TGTGCCAGCAGCTTAGTCGCGCGACAGGGTAATGAAAAACTGTTTTTT. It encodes CASSLVARQGNEKLFF. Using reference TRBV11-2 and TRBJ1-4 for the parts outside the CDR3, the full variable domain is EAGVAQSPRYKIIEKRQSVAFWCNPISGHATLYWYQQILGQGPKLLIQFQNNGVVDDSQLPKDRFSAERLKGVDSTLKIQPAKLEDSAVYLCASSLVARQGNEKLFFGSGTQLSVL.